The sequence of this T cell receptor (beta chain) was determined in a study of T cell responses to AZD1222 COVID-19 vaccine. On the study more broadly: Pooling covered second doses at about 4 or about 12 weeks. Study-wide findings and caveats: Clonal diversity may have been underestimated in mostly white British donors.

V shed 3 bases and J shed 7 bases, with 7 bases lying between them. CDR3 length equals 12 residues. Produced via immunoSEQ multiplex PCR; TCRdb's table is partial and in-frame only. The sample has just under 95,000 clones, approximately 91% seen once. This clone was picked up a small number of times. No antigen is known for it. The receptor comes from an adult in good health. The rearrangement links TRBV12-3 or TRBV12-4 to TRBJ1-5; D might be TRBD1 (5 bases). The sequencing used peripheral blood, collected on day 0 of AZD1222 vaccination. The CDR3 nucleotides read TGTGCCAGCAGTTTCCACAGGCAGCCCCAGCATTTT. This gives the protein CASSFHRQPQHF.